Listed here are 18 T cell receptor beta chains from one sample, sequenced in a study of cytomegalovirus exposure and HLA in healthy donors (TCRdb year 2017). Library preparation employed the immunoSEQ multiplex PCR assay. The multiplex PCR relied on a mix of 60 forward primers for TCR Vbeta segments and 13 reverse primers for TCR Jbeta segments. Imported from immuneACCESS, the table was reduced by TCRdb to in-frame sequences with V and J called. These copies leave out some clones; in studies compared against another copy, an unresolved V gene accounts for under half, and the cause of the remainder is not known. This sample lists about 160,000 clones; 75% were detected once. The ten largest account for about 4.9% of the sample. What was sequenced was PBMCs. The receptors originated from a male donor in good health and CMV-seronegative.

V usage is TRBV10-3 and J usage is TRBJ2-7; the D gene is possibly TRBD2 (5 bases). The V gene lost 5 bases and the J gene lost 5 bases, with 16 bases spanning the gap. CDR1 is ENHRY, CDR2 SYGVKD, per germline. The CDR3 is 14 residues long. The CDR3 bases are TGTGCCATCAGTCCCCTCACTAGACCCCACGAGCAGTACTTC. The encoded protein is CAISPLTRPHEQYF.

V and J are TRBV6-5 and TRBJ1-2, with 8 bases aligning to TRBD1. Trimming took 0 bases from V and 7 from J; bases not matched to a gene: 7. CDR1 and CDR2 (germline): MNHEY, SVGAGI. The CDR3 contains 15 residues. CDR3 residues: CASSYSGQGRPGYTF. The CDR3 nucleotides are TGTGCCAGCAGTTACTCAGGACAGGGAAGACCTGGCTACACCTTC.

V and J are TRBV7-2 and TRBJ2-3, with TRBD2 identical over 11 bases. The CDR3 length is 16 residues. Germline V gives CDR1 SGHTA, CDR2 FQGNSA. V lost 5 bases to trimming and J lost 0 bases; unmatched junction nucleotides: 4. In DNA, the CDR3 is TGTGCCAGCAGCCCGCGGACTAGCGGGAGCACAGATACGCAGTATTTT. Protein: CASSPRTSGSTDTQYF.

This rearrangement joins TRBV27 to TRBJ1-5, with no clear D. The CDR3 is made up of 14 amino acids. Germline values: CDR1 MNHEY, CDR2 SMNVEV (reference sequence). The V gene lost 5 bases and the J gene lost 0 bases, with 8 bases spanning the gap. In DNA, the CDR3 is TGTGCCAGCAGTCCCCTTAGTAGCAATCAGCCCCAGCATTTT. Translated: CASSPLSSNQPQHF.

The chain links TRBV5-1 to TRBJ2-5; a weak D match, TRBD2 (5 bases). The CDR3 extends over 15 amino acids. The V gene's germline CDR1 is SGHRS and CDR2 YFSETQ. Trimming removed 0 bases at V and 1 base at J, with 10 bases between. CDR3 region: CASSLDSGIQETQYF. CDR3 nucleotide sequence: TGCGCCAGCAGCTTGGATTCGGGGATCCAAGAGACCCAGTACTTC.

This clone was found a few times. This chain joins TRBV6-1 and TRBJ1-2, with D tentatively TRBD1 (5 bases). With 7 bases removed from V and 6 bases from J, the gap between germline ends came to 18 bases. This CDR3 spans 14 amino acids. Germline V CDR1 and CDR2: MNHNS, SASEGT. The CDR3: CASTSRGTTDGYTF. DNA for the CDR3: TGTGCCAGCACCTCAAGGGGCACAACCGATGGCTACACCTTC.

The gene calls are TRBV6-4 and TRBJ2-3, with 8 bases fitting TRBD2. The V segment lost 6 bases and the J segment 2 bases; nucleotides outside the gene matches: 7. The length of the CDR3 is 15 residues. From germline, CDR1 is MRHNA and CDR2 SNTAGT. In DNA form, the CDR3 reads TGTGCCAGCAGCGGGGGGGCCACACACACAGATACGCAGTATTTT. It specifies CASSGGATHTDTQYF.

This chain links TRBV5-4 with TRBJ2-7; 14 positions agree with TRBD2. V trimming: 0 bases; J trimming: 1 base; junction bases outside the gene matches: 0. This CDR3 region has 16 residues. From germline, CDR1 is SGHNT and CDR2 YYREEE (reference sequence). CDR3 sequence: CASSLGLAGGSYEQYF. The CDR3 coding sequence is TGTGCCAGCAGCTTGGGACTAGCGGGAGGGTCCTACGAGCAGTACTTC.

The gene calls are TRBV5-5 and TRBJ1-2; no clear D gene. The length of the CDR3 is 14 residues. Germline loops: CDR1 SGHKS, CDR2 YYEKEE (reference sequence). The V end was cut by 0 bases, the J end by 7 bases, with 13 bases between. CDR3 loop: CASSLDQAWRGYTF. The CDR3 coding sequence is TGTGCCAGCAGCTTGGATCAGGCCTGGCGTGGCTACACCTTC.

The chain has TRBV5-6 and TRBJ2-7, with TRBD1 matching 10 bases. The CDR3 runs 17 residues. With 4 bases clipped from V and 1 base from J, the junction kept 11 bases outside the gene matches. Per the germline V gene, CDR1 is SGHDT and CDR2 is YYEEEE. The CDR3 DNA sequence: TGTGCCAGCAGCCGAACCCGGACAGGGGGATGGTCCTACGAGCAGTACTTC. As protein: CASSRTRTGGWSYEQYF.

The genes are TRBV6-5 and TRBJ1-2; D unclear. The germline V gene has CDR1 MNHEY and CDR2 SVGAGI. Trimming took 1 base from V and 0 from J, leaving 12 bases between them. CDR3 size: 16 residues. The CDR3 sequence is CASSYLVGNTNYGYTF. The CDR3, as DNA: TGTGCCAGCAGTTACTTAGTCGGGAACACTAACTATGGCTACACCTTC.

The chain joins TRBV11-2 to TRBJ2-1; 10 bases align to TRBD1. With 5 bases clipped from V and 2 bases from J, the junction kept 3 bases outside the gene matches. CDR1 is SGHAT and CDR2 is FQNNGV in the germline V gene. CDR3 length: 15 residues. Written as DNA, the CDR3 is TGTGCCAGCAGCGTCGGGACAGGGGCCTACAATGAGCAGTTCTTC. This codes for CASSVGTGAYNEQFF.

This sequence joins TRBV6-5 and TRBJ1-4; possibly TRBD1 for D (5 bases). Trimming pared 2 bases from V and 7 bases from J, leaving 14 bases between. From germline, CDR1 is MNHEY and CDR2 SVGAGI. The CDR3 consists of 15 residues. CDR3 amino acids: CASSYVWGVGEKLFF. DNA of the CDR3: TGTGCCAGCAGTTACGTATGGGGGGTTGGTGAAAAACTGTTTTTT.

This clone was counted only a few times. The chain is built from TRBV14 and TRBJ1-2; a possible D gene is TRBD1 (5 bases). This CDR3 region has 15 residues. V was trimmed by 4 bases and J by 8 bases, leaving 20 bases between them. The V gene's germline CDR1 is SGHDN and CDR2 FVKESK. The CDR3 DNA reads as TGTGCCAGCAGCCCACGGACATTGGGGTGGGGAGGCTACACCTTC. Translated: CASSPRTLGWGGYTF.

As concerns this clone: Within the sample, other DNA sequences also encode this same CDR3. The gene calls are TRBV7-9 and TRBJ1-5; the match to TRBD1 covers 10 bases. CDR3 length: 15 amino acids. The V gene end was trimmed by 3 bases and the J gene end by 2 bases; junction bases not matched to a gene: 1. CDR1 is SEHNR, CDR2 FQNEAQ, per germline (reference sequence). DNA for the CDR3: TGTGCCAGCAGCTTGGGGACAGGGGGCAATCAGCCCCAGCATTTT. This encodes CASSLGTGGNQPQHF.

This chain links TRBV29-1 with TRBJ2-3; 9 bases fit TRBD1. The CDR3 totals 15 residues. Germline V gene lookup returns CDR1 SQVTM and CDR2 ANQGSEA. The V and J ends lost 6 bases and 1 base, in that order; junction bases with no gene match: 8. The CDR3 coding sequence is TGCAGCGTCCGACTTTGGACAGGGGGCACAGATACGCAGTATTTT. Amino acids: CSVRLWTGGTDTQYF.

DNA for the CDR3: TGTGCCAGCACCCAAGGGGGACTAGCGGGAGTGAATGAGCAGTTCTTC. Translating it yields CASTQGGLAGVNEQFF. The chain has TRBV28 and TRBJ2-1; TRBD2 matches 14 bases. Per germline, CDR1 MDHEN and CDR2 SYDVKM. This CDR3 is built from 16 residues. The trim removed 7 bases at V and 7 bases at J, leaving 9 bases unmatched.

This chain joins TRBV7-3 and TRBJ2-5; 12 bases are shared with TRBD1. Germline CDR1 and CDR2: SGHTA and FQGTGA. The CDR3 has 15 residues. J was trimmed by 5 bases and V by 2 bases; bases with no gene match: 3. CDR3 coding DNA: TGTGCCAGCAGCTTAGGGGACAGGGGGCGTGAGACCCAGTACTTC. Residues: CASSLGDRGRETQYF. Drawing the rest from reference TRBV7-3 and TRBJ2-5, the complete variable domain is GAGVSQTPSNKVTEKGKYVELRCDPISGHTALYWYRQSLGQGPEFLIYFQGTGAADDSGLPNDRFFAVRPEGSVSTLKIQRTERGDSAVYLCASSLGDRGRETQYFGPGTRLLVL.